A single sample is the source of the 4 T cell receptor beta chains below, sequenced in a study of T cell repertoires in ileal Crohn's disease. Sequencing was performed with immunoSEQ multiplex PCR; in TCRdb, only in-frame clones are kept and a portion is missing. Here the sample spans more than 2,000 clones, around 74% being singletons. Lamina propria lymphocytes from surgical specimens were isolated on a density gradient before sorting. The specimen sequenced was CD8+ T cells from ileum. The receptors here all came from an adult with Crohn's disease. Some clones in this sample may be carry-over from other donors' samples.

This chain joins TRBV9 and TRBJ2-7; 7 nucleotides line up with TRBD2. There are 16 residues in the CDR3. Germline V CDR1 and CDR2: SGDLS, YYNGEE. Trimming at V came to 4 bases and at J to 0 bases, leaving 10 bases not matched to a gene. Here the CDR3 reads CASSPSGGTLSYEQYF. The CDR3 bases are TGTGCCAGCAGCCCCTCGGGGGGAACACTCTCCTACGAGCAGTACTTC.

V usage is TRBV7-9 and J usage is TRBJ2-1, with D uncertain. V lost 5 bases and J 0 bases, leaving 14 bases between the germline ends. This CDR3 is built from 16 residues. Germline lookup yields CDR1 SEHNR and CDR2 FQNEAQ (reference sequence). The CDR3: CASSGMLGSSYNEQFF. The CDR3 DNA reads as TGTGCCAGCAGCGGAATGCTAGGTAGCTCCTACAATGAGCAGTTCTTC.

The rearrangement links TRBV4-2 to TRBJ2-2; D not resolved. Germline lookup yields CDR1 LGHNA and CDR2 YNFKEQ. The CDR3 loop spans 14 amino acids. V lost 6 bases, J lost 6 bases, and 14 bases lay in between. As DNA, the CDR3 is TGTGCCAGCAGTTACTGGGCAGAAGCCGGGGAGCTGTTTTTT. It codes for CASSYWAEAGELFF.

The CDR3 sequence: CASSTQDRTVGETQYF. The DNA for the CDR3 is TGTGCCAGCAGTACCCAGGACAGGACGGTGGGGGAGACCCAGTACTTC. The J gene is TRBJ2-5, the V gene TRBV28; 7 bases are shared with TRBD1. V shed 5 bases and J 5 bases; nucleotides not matched to a gene: 14. Germline assignment: CDR1 MDHEN and CDR2 SYDVKM. The CDR3 length is 16 residues.